This T cell receptor (beta chain) stems from a study of blood T cell repertoires in COVID-19. In the study overall: Spain, Italy and the United States supplied samples that represented acute and convalescent COVID-19.

Original methodology: Amplified reference gene primers provided the basis for estimating nucleated cell counts. Sequencing used immunoSEQ multiplex PCR; TCRdb keeps in-frame clones, though not all of them. V and J calls and clone size are as listed in that table; D and trimming were resolved from the DNA. The table records 330,000 or so clones, approximately 92% of them present only once. There are 14 residues in the CDR3. Germline CDR1 is MDHEN and CDR2 is SYDVKM. Trimming took 4 bases from V and 6 from J, leaving 13 bases between them. The study drew participants aged about 18 to 89 years from 20 to 30 US areas. Participant reports of clinical history set cohort assignment.

Sequences were obtained from PBMCs or T cells enriched from blood (not recorded which). This sequence originates from a woman in her thirties who had recovered from COVID-19. The chain uses TRBV28 and TRBJ1-5, with a tentative D call TRBD1 (6 bases). The CDR3 coding sequence is TGTGCCAGCAGTTCTCCCAACAGGGTTCAGCCCCAGCATTTT. Translated, it gives CASSSPNRVQPQHF.